This entry features one TCR beta chain sequence. V was trimmed by 0 bases and J by 8 bases, leaving 15 bases between them. The germline V gene encodes CDR1 SQVTM and CDR2 ANQGSEA. The CDR3 runs 14 residues. The entry originates in a study of CD8 T cells in Susac syndrome. A quantity of roughly 0.5 to 1 ug RNA underwent reverse transcription using random hexamers. TCRdb processed the immunoSEQ multiplex PCR reads anew with MiXCR; each CDR3 protein has one entry. The sample gives about 130,000 distinct CDR3 sequences, just under 95% of which show up once; around 0.087% is in the top ten. This sequence originates from a human donor in good health. Specimen: CD4+ T cells from PBMCs. The chain is built from TRBV29-1 and TRBJ2-3; maybe TRBD2 (6 bases). CDR3 bases: TGCAGCGTTGAAGAGGGGAGACTAGGCAGTACGCAGTATTTT. Amino acid sequence: CSVEEGRLGSTQYF.